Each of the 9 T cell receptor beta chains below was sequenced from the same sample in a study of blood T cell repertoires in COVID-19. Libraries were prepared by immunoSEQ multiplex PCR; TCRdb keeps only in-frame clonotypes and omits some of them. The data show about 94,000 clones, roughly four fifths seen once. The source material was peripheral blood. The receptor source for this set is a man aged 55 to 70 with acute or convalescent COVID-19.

CDR3 in DNA: TGTGCCAGCAGCTTAGCCCACTTCCCGAGCTATAATTCACCCCTCCACTTT. Translating it yields CASSLAHFPSYNSPLHF. V is TRBV11-2 and J is TRBJ1-6, with no clear D. Germline lookup yields CDR1 SGHAT and CDR2 FQNNGV. The CDR3 consists of 17 residues. V lost 1 base to trimming and J lost 3 bases, with 13 bases between them.

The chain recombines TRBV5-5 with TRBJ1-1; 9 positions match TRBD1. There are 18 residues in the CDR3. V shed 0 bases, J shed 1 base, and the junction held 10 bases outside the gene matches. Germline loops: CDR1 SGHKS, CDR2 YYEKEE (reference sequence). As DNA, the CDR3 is TGTGCCAGCAGCTTGGCCCATGGGACAGGGTTTGGGAACACTGAAGCTTTCTTT. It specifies CASSLAHGTGFGNTEAFF.

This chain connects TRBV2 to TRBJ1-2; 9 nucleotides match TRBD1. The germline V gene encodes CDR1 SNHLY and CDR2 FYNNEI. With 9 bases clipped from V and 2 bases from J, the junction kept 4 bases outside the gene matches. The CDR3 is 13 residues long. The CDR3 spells CARGQGLNYGYTF. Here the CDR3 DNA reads TGTGCCAGAGGACAGGGGCTCAACTATGGCTACACCTTC.

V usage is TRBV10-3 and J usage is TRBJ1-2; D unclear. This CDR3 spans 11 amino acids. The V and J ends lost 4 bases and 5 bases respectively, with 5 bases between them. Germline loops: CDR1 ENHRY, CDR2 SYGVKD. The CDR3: CAISGQYGYTF. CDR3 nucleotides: TGTGCCATCAGTGGTCAATATGGCTACACCTTC.

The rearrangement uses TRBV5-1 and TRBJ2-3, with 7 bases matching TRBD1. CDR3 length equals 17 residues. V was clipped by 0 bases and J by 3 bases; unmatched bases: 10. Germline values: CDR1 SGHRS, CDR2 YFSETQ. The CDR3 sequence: CASSLVGGAIMTDTQYF. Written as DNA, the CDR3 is TGCGCCAGCAGCTTGGTAGGGGGCGCGATTATGACAGATACGCAGTATTTT.

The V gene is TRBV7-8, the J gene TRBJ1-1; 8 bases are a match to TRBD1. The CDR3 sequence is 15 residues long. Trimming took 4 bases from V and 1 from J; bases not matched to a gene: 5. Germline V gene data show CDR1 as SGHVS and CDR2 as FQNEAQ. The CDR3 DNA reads TGTGCCAGCAGCTGGGGACAGGAGAAGAACACTGAAGCTTTCTTT. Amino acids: CASSWGQEKNTEAFF.

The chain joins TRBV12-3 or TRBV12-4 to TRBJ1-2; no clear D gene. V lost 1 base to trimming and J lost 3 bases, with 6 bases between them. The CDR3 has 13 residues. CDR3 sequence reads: CASSLGGYYGYTF. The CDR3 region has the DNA TGTGCCAGCAGTTTAGGAGGATACTATGGCTACACCTTC.

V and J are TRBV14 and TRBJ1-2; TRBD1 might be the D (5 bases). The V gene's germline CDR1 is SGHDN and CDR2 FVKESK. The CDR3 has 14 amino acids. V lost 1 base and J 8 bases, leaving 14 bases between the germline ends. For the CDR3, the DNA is TGTGCCAGCAGCCAAGGGGCAGGGATGGGCGGCTACACCTTC. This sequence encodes CASSQGAGMGGYTF.

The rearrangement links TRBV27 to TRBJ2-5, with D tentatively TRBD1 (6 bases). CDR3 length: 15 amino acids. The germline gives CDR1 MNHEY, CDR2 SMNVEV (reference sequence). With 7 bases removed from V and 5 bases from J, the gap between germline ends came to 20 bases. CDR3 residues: CASKLGQGSVETQYF. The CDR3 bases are TGTGCCAGCAAGTTAGGGCAGGGGAGTGTGGAGACCCAGTACTTC.